Shown below are 12 T cell receptor beta chains from a single sample sequenced in a study of T-cell memory formation after mild COVID-19. TCRdb ran MiXCR on the 5' RACE reads and lists one entry per CDR3 protein. This sample carries approximately 98,000 distinct CDR3 sequences, about 18% of them seen once, and the ten largest clones take around 5.5%. Source material: PBMCs or a T cell subset sorted from them (not recorded which). These receptors all stem from a man aged 18 to 29 who had mild COVID-19 (a few samples of this study predate the infection). Cell type and time point are not known.

This chain links TRBV6-6 with TRBJ1-1, with 9 bases aligning to TRBD1. CDR1 is MNHNY and CDR2 is SVGAGI in the germline V gene (reference sequence). V gave up 8 bases and J gave up 8 bases; unmatched junction bases: 12. The CDR3 has 14 residues. The CDR3 loop reads CASAESPGQGEAFF. The CDR3 nucleotides read TGTGCCAGCGCCGAATCTCCGGGACAGGGCGAAGCTTTCTTT.

This clonotype turned up a few times. The V call is TRBV5-1, the J call TRBJ2-7; D remains unclear. The CDR3 has 14 amino acids. The V gene lost 4 bases and the J gene lost 6 bases, with 17 bases spanning the gap. Germline-derived CDR1 and CDR2 are SGHRS and YFSETQ. CDR3 sequence (DNA): TGCGCCAGCAGCCTAGGGCAGTTACAAGGCGAGCAGTACTTC. Protein sequence: CASSLGQLQGEQYF.

The rearrangement uses TRBV7-6 and TRBJ2-5, with D tentatively TRBD2 (7 bases). The V end was cut by 3 bases, the J end by 10 bases, with 15 bases between. The germline V gene has CDR1 SGHVS and CDR2 FNYEAQ. The CDR3 length is 13 residues. DNA of the CDR3: TGTGCCAGCAGCTTGCCGGGGGGCTTGGACCAGTACTTC. Protein sequence: CASSLPGGLDQYF.

About this clonotype: It may be a read error: a sequence one base away is much more abundant. The genes are TRBV12-3 or TRBV12-4 and TRBJ1-2; TRBD1 might be the D (5 bases). Trimming cost V 10 bases and J 8 bases, with 20 bases left between them. The CDR3 sequence is 13 residues long. The CDR3: CAISPRRGFGYTF. The CDR3 DNA sequence: TGTGCCATCAGCCCACGGCGGGGGTTCGGCTACACCTTC.

The genes are TRBV7-9 and TRBJ1-1, with D unclear. CDR1 SEHNR and CDR2 FQNEAQ come from the germline V gene (reference sequence). The ends were cut back, 3 bases at V and 8 bases at J, with 7 bases in the middle. The CDR3 spans 11 residues. The CDR3 is CASSFWREAFF. In DNA form, the CDR3 reads TGTGCCAGCAGCTTTTGGAGGGAAGCTTTCTTT.

CDR3 in DNA: TGTGCCAGCAGCTTGGTGGTCCAAGGTTTCACAGATACGCAGTATTTT. Protein sequence: CASSLVVQGFTDTQYF. The gene calls are TRBV7-9 and TRBJ2-3; the D is unclear. The CDR3 length is 16 residues. The germline V gene has CDR1 SEHNR and CDR2 FQNEAQ (reference sequence). V shed 3 bases and J shed 2 bases, with 15 bases lying between them.

There are many counts of this clonotype. The chain is built from TRBV5-1 and TRBJ2-1; D is unclear. Trimming took 0 bases from V and 8 from J, leaving 9 bases between them. Germline V gene lookup returns CDR1 SGHRS and CDR2 YFSETQ. The CDR3 length is 13 residues. CDR3 sequence (DNA): TGCGCCAGCAGCTTGGTGGGCATCTATGAGCAGTTCTTC. Translation: CASSLVGIYEQFF.

This clonotype was counted between two and nine times. The J gene is TRBJ2-6, the V gene TRBV5-1; the D is unclear. The CDR3 runs to 15 residues. Germline V lookup: CDR1 SGHRS, CDR2 YFSETQ. The V and J ends lost 4 bases and 0 bases respectively, with 8 bases between them. The CDR3 DNA reads TGCGCCAGCAGCGCGGCTTACTCTGGGGCCAACGTCCTGACTTTC. Its translation is CASSAAYSGANVLTF.

There are a few counts of this clonotype. The chain links TRBV5-1 to TRBJ1-1; 9 bases match TRBD1. There are 16 residues in the CDR3. The V gene's germline CDR1 is SGHRS and CDR2 YFSETQ. Germline trimming cut 4 bases from V and 1 base from J; bases unmatched to any gene: 8. CDR3 DNA sequence: TGCGCCAGCAGCCCGGGACAGGGACGTCCGAACACTGAAGCTTTCTTT. This translates into CASSPGQGRPNTEAFF.

This clonotype showed up just a few times. The genes are TRBV5-1 and TRBJ2-3; either TRBD1 or TRBD2 may fit D (5 bases each). Trimming pared 3 bases from V and 3 bases from J, leaving 14 bases between. The germline CDR1 and CDR2 sequences are SGHRS and YFSETQ. This CDR3 is built from 15 residues. The CDR3 loop is CASSWRGVVTDTQYF. DNA of the CDR3: TGCGCCAGCAGCTGGAGAGGGGTAGTTACAGATACGCAGTATTTT. The full variable domain, with the rest looked up from reference TRBV5-1 and TRBJ2-3, is KAGVTQTPRYLIKTRGQQVTLSCSPISGHRSVSWYQQTPGQGLQFLFEYFSETQRNKGNFPGRFSGRQFSNSRSEMNVSTLELGDSALYLCASSWRGVVTDTQYFGPGTRLTVL.

The chain joins TRBV12-3 or TRBV12-4 to TRBJ1-1; 8 bases fit TRBD1. The junction had 4 bases not matched to a gene; V was cut back by 6 bases and J by 4 bases. CDR3 size: 13 residues. The CDR3 sequence is CASRLDRGTEAFF. The DNA of the CDR3 is TGTGCCAGCAGGCTTGACAGGGGCACTGAAGCTTTCTTT.

This clonotype turned up a few times. The genes are TRBV28 and TRBJ1-2; D is unclear. Per germline, CDR1 MDHEN and CDR2 SYDVKM. Trimming took off 7 bases at V and 7 bases at J, with 16 bases between the two ends. The CDR3 totals 13 residues. CDR3 in amino acids: CASNPDWLSGYTF. The CDR3 DNA follows: TGTGCCAGCAACCCGGACTGGCTCTCTGGCTACACCTTC.